One and the same sample provided the 10 T cell receptor beta chains below, sequenced in a study of shared clonotypes between healthy human individuals. Clones were read by immunoSEQ multiplex PCR, and TCRdb kept only the in-frame ones, dropping some. The data show a few million clones, with 93% seen just once and about 0.37% held by the top ten. Sequencing used naive CD4+ T cells from PBMCs. The subset was: CD45RA+ positively selected. All receptors come from a man between 18 and 35 years old in good health. Some clones in this sample may be carry-over from other donors' samples.

The chain links TRBV9 to TRBJ2-1; 15 nucleotides line up with TRBD2. Germline V CDR1 and CDR2: SGDLS, YYNGEE. Unmatched junction bases numbered 5, after V lost 4 bases and J lost 0 bases. The CDR3 contains 18 residues. The CDR3 DNA sequence: TGTGCCAGCAGCACGGGACTAGCGGGAGGTCCCTCCTACAATGAGCAGTTCTTC. It translates to CASSTGLAGGPSYNEQFF.

The chain recombines TRBV6-5 with TRBJ2-7; 7 bases fit TRBD1. The length of the CDR3 is 15 residues. Per the germline V gene, CDR1 is MNHEY and CDR2 is SVGAGI. The J segment lost 1 base and the V segment lost 3 bases, leaving 6 bases of the junction unmatched. In nucleotides, the CDR3 is TGTGCCAGCAGTTATCTCGACAGGGTATCCTACGAGCAGTACTTC. Amino acids: CASSYLDRVSYEQYF.

The J gene is TRBJ2-7, the V gene TRBV14, with D possibly being TRBD1 (6 bases). The CDR3 runs 14 residues. Trimming removed 2 bases at V and 6 bases at J, with 14 bases between. Germline V gene lookup returns CDR1 SGHDN and CDR2 FVKESK. CDR3 bases: TGTGCCAGCAGCCAAAGGGACACCGGGCGCGAGCAGTACTTC. This codes for CASSQRDTGREQYF.

The gene calls are TRBV27 and TRBJ2-7, with 10 nucleotides matching TRBD1. V gave up 6 bases and J gave up 1 base; unmatched junction bases: 6. CDR1 MNHEY and CDR2 SMNVEV come from the germline V gene (reference sequence). The CDR3 has 15 residues. The CDR3 protein is CASSLRDRGSYEQYF. In nucleotides, the CDR3 is TGTGCCAGCAGCCTCCGGGACAGGGGATCCTACGAGCAGTACTTC.

The V call is TRBV29-1, the J call TRBJ1-1; D is uncertain. The germline CDR1 and CDR2 sequences are SQVTM and ANQGSEA. Trimming took off 8 bases at V and 4 bases at J, with 17 bases between the two ends. This CDR3 contains 13 residues. The CDR3 loop is CSSTPTAGTEAFF. The CDR3 DNA follows: TGCAGCTCCACACCGACTGCGGGCACTGAAGCTTTCTTT.

J is TRBJ2-1 and V is TRBV27; 11 positions agree with TRBD2. This CDR3 is 14 amino acids long. The germline V gene has CDR1 MNHEY and CDR2 SMNVEV (reference sequence). With V trimmed by 6 bases and J by 4 bases, 2 bases remained unmatched. CDR3 amino acids: CASSGLAGYNEQFF. The CDR3 nucleotides are TGTGCCAGCAGCGGACTAGCGGGTTACAATGAGCAGTTCTTC.

The gene calls are TRBV7-3 and TRBJ2-1, with TRBD1 matching 8 bases. CDR3 length: 16 amino acids. The V gene end was trimmed by 5 bases and the J gene end by 0 bases; junction bases not matched to a gene: 6. In germline, CDR1 is SGHTA, CDR2 FQGTGA. The CDR3 nucleotides read TGTGCCAGCAGCCAGGGGGCGGCAGTCTCCTACAATGAGCAGTTCTTC. Translation: CASSQGAAVSYNEQFF.

The chain carries TRBV7-9 and TRBJ1-1, with D unclear. The V end was cut by 8 bases, the J end by 0 bases, with 16 bases between. The CDR3 spans 15 residues. Germline V lookup: CDR1 SEHNR, CDR2 FQNEAQ (reference sequence). Here the CDR3 reads CASGQRAGMNTEAFF. CDR3 in DNA: TGTGCCAGCGGCCAGCGGGCGGGGATGAACACTGAAGCTTTCTTT. The variable domain in full, with the rest retrieved from reference TRBV7-9 and TRBJ1-1, is DTGVSQNPRHKITKRGQNVTFRCDPISEHNRLYWYRQTLGQGPEFLTYFQNEAQLEKSRLLSDRFSAERPKGSFSTLEIQRTEQGDSAMYLCASGQRAGMNTEAFFGQGTRLTVV.

The rearrangement links TRBV27 to TRBJ2-1; unclear D gene. V lost 3 bases and J lost 9, with 9 bases in between. The CDR3 runs 12 residues. Germline CDR1 reads MNHEY; CDR2 reads SMNVEV (reference sequence). CDR3 loop: CASSFTMTEQFF. DNA for the CDR3: TGTGCCAGCAGTTTTACAATGACTGAGCAGTTCTTC.

This clone has a single count. J is TRBJ2-5 and V is TRBV18; D is undetermined. This CDR3 has 13 residues. CDR1 and CDR2 (germline): KGHSH, LQKENI. Trimming took off 5 bases at V and 3 bases at J, with 10 bases between the two ends. CDR3 amino acids: CASSVVLEETQYF. CDR3 in DNA: TGTGCCAGCTCAGTAGTGCTCGAAGAGACCCAGTACTTC.